This T cell receptor (beta chain) emerged from a study of blood T cells in healthy people across ages. Regarding the study as a whole: Age showed a roughly linear inverse relationship with TCR beta diversity per million T cells.

This CDR3 spans 19 amino acids. Germline CDR1 is LNHNV and CDR2 is YYDKDF (reference sequence). Trimming took 4 bases from V and 0 from J, leaving 22 bases between them. Next came a second PCR, run for roughly 7 to 12 cycles, which used a sample-barcoded 5' primer along with a J-beta primer mix. Each single sample gave us at least 3 million CDR3-containing paired-end reads. TCRdb re-called the 5' RACE reads with MiXCR, one entry per CDR3 protein. The sample carries about 1,500,000 distinct CDR3 sequences, 25% to 30% recorded once. This clonotype was counted only a few times. Its target is unknown. Aged about 6 to 95, donors were systemically healthy Caucasians from Russia.

The specimen was blood. The rearrangement links TRBV15 to TRBJ2-4, with D perhaps matching TRBD1 or TRBD2 (7 bases each). The TCR was taken from a woman in her 30s in good health. CDR3 coding DNA: TGTGCCACCAGCACATTTTCAGGGGGGGTGGGTATAGCCAAAAACATTCAGTACTTC. Translated: CATSTFSGGVGIAKNIQYF. Looking up the rest from reference TRBV15 and TRBJ2-4 gives the full variable domain: DAMVIQNPRYQVTQFGKPVTLSCSQTLNHNVMYWYQQKSSQAPKLLFHYYDKDFNNEADTPDNFQSRRPNTSFCFLDIRSPGLGDTAMYLCATSTFSGGVGIAKNIQYFGAGTRLSVL.